Following are 3 T cell receptor beta chains from one sample sequenced in a study of CD8 T cells in ankylosing spondylitis (dated 2017 in TCRdb). Library creation used 5' RACE. This sample was sequenced with an Illumina HiSeq 2500. TCRdb passed the public sequencing reads through fastp at Q25 and MiXCR, retaining productive beta sequences. Under each unique CDR3 protein, matching rows form one entry showing the most common genes and DNA. Within this sample are 50,000 to 70,000 distinct CDR3 sequences, with approximately 5.7% of them counted one time only. The ten largest account for just under 5% of the sample. The sample comprised synovial fluid, either unsorted or a sorted T cell fraction (not recorded which). These receptors were obtained from a male donor with ankylosing spondylitis.

The table lists this clonotype with many counts. The V call is TRBV5-1, the J call TRBJ1-1; no definite D call. Germline V lookup: CDR1 SGHRS, CDR2 YFSETQ. CDR3 size: 14 residues. V shed 3 bases and J shed 5 bases, with 14 bases lying between them. CDR3 loop: CASSYQEARTEAFF. Written as DNA, the CDR3 is TGCGCCAGCAGCTACCAGGAGGCGCGGACTGAAGCTTTCTTT.

This clonotype showed up many times. V gene TRBV4-1 combines with J gene TRBJ2-7, with D perhaps matching TRBD1 (6 bases). This CDR3 comprises 15 residues. Trimming took off 2 bases at V and 4 bases at J, with 15 bases between the two ends. CDR1 is MGHRA, CDR2 YSYEKL, per germline. CDR3 amino acids: CASSQNRDKEYEQYF. The CDR3 DNA reads TGCGCCAGCAGCCAAAACCGGGACAAGGAATACGAGCAGTACTTC.

There are a few counts of this clonotype. The chain carries TRBV6-1 and TRBJ2-6; 8 nucleotides agree with TRBD1. The CDR3 covers 17 residues. Trimming removed 8 bases from V and 0 bases from J; junction bases left unmatched: 9. Germline-derived CDR1 and CDR2 are MNHNS and SASEGT. The CDR3 spells CASQRQGTLSGANVLTF. The CDR3 DNA is TGTGCCAGCCAGCGACAGGGGACCCTCTCTGGGGCCAACGTCCTGACTTTC.